This T cell receptor (beta chain) was obtained from a study of T-cell reconstitution after alpha-beta-depleted transplantation in children. CDR1 is KGHSH and CDR2 is LQKENI in the germline V gene. The V and J ends lost 0 bases and 13 bases respectively, with 13 bases between them. There are 13 residues in the CDR3. General observations from the study: One year after transplant, T-cell counts and diversity came mostly from newly produced T cells.

This clonotype was detected only a few times. Its antigen is still unknown. This sample's TCRbeta library carried unique molecular identifier barcodes. Using its own MiXCR run on the PCR reads, TCRdb lists one record per CDR3 protein. Of almost 500,000 distinct CDR3 sequences in the sample, 8% to 11% were seen once. This receptor was taken from a child aged 2 to 10 with inherited bone marrow failure, due to receive a stem cell transplant. This chain uses TRBV18 with TRBJ2-1; D is unresolved. This specimen was PBMCs, taken before TCRalphabeta/CD19-depleted stem cell transplant. This chain's CDR3 is CASSPPSFGYQFF. The CDR3 DNA reads as TGTGCCAGCTCACCACCTTCTTTCGGTTATCAGTTCTTC.